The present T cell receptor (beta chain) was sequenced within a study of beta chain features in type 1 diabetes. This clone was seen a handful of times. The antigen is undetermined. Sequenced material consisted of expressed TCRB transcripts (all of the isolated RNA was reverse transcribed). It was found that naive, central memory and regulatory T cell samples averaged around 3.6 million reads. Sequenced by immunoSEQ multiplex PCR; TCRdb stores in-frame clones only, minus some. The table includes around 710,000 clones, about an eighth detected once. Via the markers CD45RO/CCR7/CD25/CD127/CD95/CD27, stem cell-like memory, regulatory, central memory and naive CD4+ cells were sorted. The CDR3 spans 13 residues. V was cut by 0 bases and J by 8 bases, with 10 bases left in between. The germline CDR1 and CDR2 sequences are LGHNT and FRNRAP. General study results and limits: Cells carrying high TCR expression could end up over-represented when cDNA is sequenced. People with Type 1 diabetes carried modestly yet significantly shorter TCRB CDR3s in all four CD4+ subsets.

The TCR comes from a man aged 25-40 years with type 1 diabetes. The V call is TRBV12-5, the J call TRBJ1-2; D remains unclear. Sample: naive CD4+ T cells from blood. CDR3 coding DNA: TGTGCTAGTGGTTTGGTACTGGGCGGCGGCTACACCTTC. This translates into CASGLVLGGGYTF.